This record looks at one T cell receptor beta chain sequence and its context. TCRdb's table, derived via immunoSEQ multiplex PCR, lists solely in-frame clones and lacks some. The sample totals fewer than 250,000 clones. The CDR3 is 14 amino acids. Germline lookup yields CDR1 SGHRS and CDR2 YFSETQ. With V trimmed by 6 bases and J by 0 bases, 5 bases remained unmatched. This sample was included in a study of control samples from healthy donors and cancer patients. This chain connects TRBV5-1 to TRBJ1-1, with 7 bases aligning to TRBD1. The source material was blood. This receptor was obtained from a woman in her thirties in good health. The CDR3 DNA reads TGCGCCAGCAAGGGACAGTCCATGAACACTGAAGCTTTCTTT. Encoded protein: CASKGQSMNTEAFF.